This T cell receptor beta chain was retrieved from a study of blood T cell repertoires in COVID-19 (dated by TCRdb to 2019 to 2021). Context from the whole study: The collaborator samples originated in the United States, Italy and Spain and spanned the acute and convalescent phases of COVID-19. The prospective study material was composed of cDNA or gDNA derived from T cells, B-cell-depleted T cells, or PBMCs. Deeply sampled blood TCRbeta repertoires from subjects exposed to, actively infected with, or recovered from COVID-19 were included in the dataset. A freely available public database, intended as a resource for researchers studying the immune response to SARS-CoV-2, is where the repertoires were released. The samples were drawn from the first 160 participants of the ongoing ImmuneRACE study and from over 950 subjects provided by 6 global collaborators. A de-identified subject ID, COVID-19 status, age in years and sex were almost always included in the sample metadata. HLA class I and class II types, where available, came from metadata supplied by the sample provider rather than from assay-based typing.

CDR1 and CDR2, looked up from the germline V gene, are SNHLY and FYNNEI. The CDR3 runs 14 residues from the cysteine to the phenylalanine. Only CDR3 DNA is held: 42 bases, read in frame from base 1. V is pruned by 6 bases and J by 1 base, leaving 5 bases of the junction without a gene match. TCRbeta CDR3 regions were amplified from genomic DNA using the immunoSEQ Assay, a bias-controlled multiplex PCR. Under the source paper's analysis protocol: Nucleated cell counts per sample were estimated from amplification of reference gene primers within the assay. To quantify the absolute abundance of each unique TCRbeta CDR3 rearrangement, sequence reads were collapsed and filtered. For each sample, productive Simpson clonality was calculated by taking the square root of Simpson's diversity index across productive rearrangements. TCRdb limited this immuneACCESS table to in-frame rearrangements with V and J called. A share of clones is missing; checked studies link under half to unresolved V genes, and the rest is unexplained. V and J calls plus clone size are reproduced from that table; the DNA served to infer D and trimming. The sample data list some 240,000 clones, and about 81% of these were observed just once. The top ten clones comprise approximately 4.5% of the sample.

General study outcomes and caveats: Clinical and demographic metadata were provided uncurated, with the amount varying by source and participant.

Participants in the prospective study were aged roughly 18 to 89 years, lived in some 24 United States geographic areas, and enrolled through a virtual design. To assign participants to cohorts, the prospective study relied on clinical history that participants themselves reported in a screening survey and a study questionnaire. In the prospective study, whole blood, serum and a nasopharyngeal or oropharyngeal swab were collected from each participant by mobile phlebotomists. Additional blood draws and questionnaires over an approximately two-month period could optionally be provided by prospective study participants. Prospective study blood samples were shipped either frozen or at room temperature before DNA extraction. With regard to this clone: Its antigen specificity is not known. No base qualities exist here, and no much larger clone lies one base off it.

This chain is built from TRBV2 and TRBJ1-2, with TRBD1 identical over 7 junction bases. The clonotype originates from a man in his thirties or forties with acute COVID-19. The specimen sequenced was PBMCs or T cells enriched from blood (not recorded which). CDR3 reads: CASSNRGNNYGYTF. Here is the DNA: TGTGCCAGCAGCAACAGGGGTAATAACTATGGCTACACCTTC.